This T cell receptor (beta chain) was identified during a study of T cell responses to AZD1222 COVID-19 vaccine (dated by TCRdb to the early 2020s). Looking at the study overall: AZD1222 recipients given second doses at about 4 weeks or at about 12 weeks were pooled, since spike-specific TCR depth and breadth were not found to differ between the two schedules. A total of approximately 230 trial participants underwent TCR sequencing, of whom about 210 received two doses of AZD1222 and around 25 received two doses of the MenACWY control vaccine. Trial participants were enrolled into age subgroups of 18-55, 56-69 and 70-plus years, which contained about 150, 28 and 57 TCR-sequenced participants, respectively.

On this clone itself: Its specific antigen is unknown. No much larger clone is present one base from it, and per-base qualities are unavailable.

The CDR3 regions of human TCRbeta chains were analyzed by immunosequencing. The paper's processing steps were these. Repertoire TCRs were checked for matches against a reference library of SARS-CoV-2-specific TCRs that had been generated using the MIRA antigen-specificity platform. Breadth was defined as the fraction of unique TCRs that were SARS-CoV-2-associated, and depth was defined as the fraction of total T cells that were SARS-CoV-2-associated. Using the MIRA data, every spike-specific TCR was mapped to the spike region that the TCR reacted to and assigned to either a CD4 or a CD8 class. Log10-transformed breadth and depth values were compared by one-way ANOVA with Sidak's multiple comparisons tests. The clones in this table, taken by TCRdb from immuneACCESS, are in-frame only. Not every clone is retained; where verified, under half of the shortfall comes from an unresolved V gene, and the cause of the rest is unknown. D and trimming were read from the DNA, whereas the V and J calls and clone size are those reported in that table. The table for this sample lists under 75,000 clones; roughly 85% of them were counted only once. Jointly, the top ten make up roughly 21% of the sample.

Based on the germline V gene, the CDR1 and CDR2 sequences are ENHRY and SYGVKD. Including cysteine and phenylalanine, the CDR3 has 14 amino acids. Only the CDR3 portion is preserved as DNA: 42 bases, with reading frame beginning at the first base. At the junction V is shortened by 3 bases and J by 5 bases, with 13 bases in between. Taken with the paper, the label for time point translates to: baseline before first vaccination. Vaccinee samples were obtained from the UK trials COV001 and COV002, which included a single-blind randomized controlled phase 2/3 trial of AZD1222 (ChAdOx1 nCoV-19) in healthy adults. Trial participant PBMC samples were collected at day 0 and day 28 after the second dose for TCRbeta chain sequencing. Broader findings and caveats from the paper: Participants were mostly white British, with more females than males. The authors suggested clonal diversity may have been underestimated. Reportedly, close to half of the unique spike-specific TCRs recognized epitopes lying outside the regions that are mutated in the B.1.351 and B.1.1.7 variants. Conclusions about previously exposed vaccinees were limited because only a handful of AZD1222 recipients were SARS-CoV-2 seropositive at baseline. The whole spike protein was spanned by vaccine-associated CD4 TCRs, and dominant responses were seen in regions 160-218 and 743-854. Spike-specific TCR breadth and depth rose significantly after two AZD1222 doses compared with day 0 and with MenACWY recipients. No day 14 peak-response samples were available, so repertoires were characterized only after the peak T cell response. In the small 56-69-year group, the increase in depth fell short of significance, most likely because of low power.

Sequenced material: peripheral blood, taken on day 0 of AZD1222 vaccination. Here the chain combines TRBV10-3 and TRBJ1-1; a tentative D call is TRBD1 (6 bases match). This clonotype originated in an adult in good health. The nucleotide sequence is TGTGCCATCAGTGAACAGGGTTGGTCGACTGAAGCTTTCTTT. It translates as CAISEQGWSTEAFF.